The clone carrying this TCR beta chain has more than one count but fewer than ten. Its antigen is not known. CDR1 is SGHAT and CDR2 is FQNNGV in the germline V gene. This CDR3 comprises 15 residues. Trimming stripped 5 bases from V and 8 bases from J, with 16 bases between. This entry is derived from a study of identical twins' blood T cells. Findings and limits, study-wide: Twins reportedly had markedly more similar V usage than unrelated donors, even among out-of-frame TCRbeta clonotypes. Abundant TCRbeta CDR3s overlapped more between twins than with unrelated donors.

TCRdb used MiXCR to reprocess the 5' RACE reads, holding one entry per CDR3 protein. The repertoire holds fewer than 450,000 distinct CDR3 sequences, with over 25% as singletons. The specimen was PBMCs. The sequence came from a woman aged 18 to 55 in good health. The genes are TRBV11-2 and TRBJ1-6; D is unresolved. DNA for the CDR3: TGTGCCAGCAGCCGAAGCTTAGTCGGGGATTCACCCCTCCACTTT. Protein sequence: CASSRSLVGDSPLHF.